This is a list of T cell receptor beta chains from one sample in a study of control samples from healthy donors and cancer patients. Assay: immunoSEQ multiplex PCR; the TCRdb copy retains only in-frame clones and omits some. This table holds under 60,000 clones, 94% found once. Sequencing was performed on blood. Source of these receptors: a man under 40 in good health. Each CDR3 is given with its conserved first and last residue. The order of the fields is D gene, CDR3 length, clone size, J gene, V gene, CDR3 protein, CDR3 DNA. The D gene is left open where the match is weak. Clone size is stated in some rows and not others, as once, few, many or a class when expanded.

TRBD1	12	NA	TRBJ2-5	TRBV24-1	CATSRGKETQYF	TGTGCCACCAGCAGGGGGAAAGAGACCCAGTACTTC
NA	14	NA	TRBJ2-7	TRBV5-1	CASSPGTPPYEQYF	TGCGCCAGCAGCCCCGGGACACCCCCCTACGAGCAGTACTTC
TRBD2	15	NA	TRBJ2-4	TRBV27	CASSRGGVAKNIQYF	TGTGCCAGCAGCCGGGGAGGGGTAGCCAAAAACATTCAGTACTTC
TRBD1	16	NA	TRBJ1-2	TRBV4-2	CASSASGQGPSYGYTF	TGTGCCAGCAGCGCTTCGGGACAGGGACCTTCGTATGGCTACACCTTC
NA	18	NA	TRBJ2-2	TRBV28	CASSPFSGTHLNTGELFF	TGTGCCAGCAGCCCCTTCTCCGGGACTCACTTGAACACCGGGGAGCTGTTTTTT
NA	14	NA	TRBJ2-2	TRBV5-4	CASSPDPNTGELFF	TGTGCCAGCAGCCCCGACCCGAACACCGGGGAGCTGTTTTTT
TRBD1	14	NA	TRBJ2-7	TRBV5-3	CARSLSGGHYEQYF	TGTGCCAGAAGCTTGTCAGGGGGCCACTACGAGCAGTACTTC
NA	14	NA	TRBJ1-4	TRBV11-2	CASSLVHGAEKLFF	TGTGCCAGCAGCTTAGTACATGGGGCTGAAAAACTGTTTTTT
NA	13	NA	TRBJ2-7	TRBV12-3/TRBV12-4	CASSLGGNYEQYF	TGTGCCAGCAGTTTAGGCGGGAATTACGAGCAGTACTTC
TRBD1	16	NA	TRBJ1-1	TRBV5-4	CASREGTGRLNTEAFF	TGTGCCAGCAGGGAAGGGACAGGGCGATTGAACACTGAAGCTTTCTTT
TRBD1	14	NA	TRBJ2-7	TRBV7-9	CASSRTGSSYEQYF	TGTGCCAGCAGCCGGACAGGGTCCTCCTACGAGCAGTACTTC
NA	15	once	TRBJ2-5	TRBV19	CASSPGHRVQETQYF	TGTGCCAGTTCCCCGGGACACCGAGTCCAAGAGACCCAGTACTTC
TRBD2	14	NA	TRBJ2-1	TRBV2	CASSLASGGNEQFF	TGTGCCAGCAGCCTGGCTAGCGGTGGCAATGAGCAGTTCTTC
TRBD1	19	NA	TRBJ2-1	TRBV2	CASSLRSGQVWSSYNEQFF	TGTGCCAGCAGTCTAAGGAGCGGACAGGTTTGGAGCTCCTACAATGAGCAGTTCTTC
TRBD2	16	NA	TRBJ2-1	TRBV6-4	CASSERLAGGTNEQFF	TGTGCCAGCAGTGAACGACTAGCGGGGGGGACCAATGAGCAGTTCTTC
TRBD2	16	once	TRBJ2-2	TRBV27	CASSSRTSRNTGELFF	TGTGCCAGCAGTTCAAGGACTAGCAGGAACACCGGGGAGCTGTTTTTT
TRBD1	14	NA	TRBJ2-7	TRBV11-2	CASSQGQGIYEQYF	TGTGCCAGCAGCCAGGGACAGGGTATCTACGAGCAGTACTTC
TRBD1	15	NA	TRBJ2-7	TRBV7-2	CASSLAGQAIYEQYF	TGTGCCAGCAGCTTAGCGGGACAGGCCATCTACGAGCAGTACTTC
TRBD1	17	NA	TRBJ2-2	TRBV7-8	CASSLARDSPNTGELFF	TGTGCCAGCAGCTTAGCCAGGGACAGCCCTAACACCGGGGAGCTGTTTTTT
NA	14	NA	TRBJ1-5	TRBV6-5	CASSYSGRVSPQHF	TGTGCCAGCAGTTACTCTGGAAGGGTATCGCCCCAGCATTTT
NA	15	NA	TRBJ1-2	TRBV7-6	CASSSQPLLGSGYTF	TGTGCCAGCAGCTCCCAACCCCTATTAGGGTCCGGCTACACCTTC
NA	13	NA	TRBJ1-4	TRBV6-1	CASSEGTREKLFF	TGTGCCAGCAGTGAAGGGACTCGAGAAAAACTGTTTTTT
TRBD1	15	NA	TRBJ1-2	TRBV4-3	CASSQRTGGRDGYTF	TGCGCCAGCAGCCAGCGGACAGGGGGCAGGGATGGCTACACCTTC
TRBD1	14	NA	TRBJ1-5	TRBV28	CASSQGGLDQPQHF	TGTGCCAGCAGTCAGGGGGGGCTCGATCAGCCCCAGCATTTT
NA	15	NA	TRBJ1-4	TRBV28	CASSLYGGVREKLFF	TGTGCCAGCAGTTTATACGGGGGCGTAAGGGAAAAACTGTTTTTT
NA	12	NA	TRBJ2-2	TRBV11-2	CASSLVVGGLFF	TGTGCCAGCAGCTTAGTGGTGGGTGGGCTGTTTTTT
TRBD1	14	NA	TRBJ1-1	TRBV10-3	CAISDRGLNTEAFF	TGTGCCATCAGTGACAGGGGGCTGAACACTGAAGCTTTCTTT
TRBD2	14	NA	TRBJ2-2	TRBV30	CAWSPGGWTGELFF	TGTGCCTGGAGTCCCGGGGGGTGGACCGGGGAGCTGTTTTTT
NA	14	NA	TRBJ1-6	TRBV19	CASSMDLGRSPLHF	TGTGCCAGTAGTATGGACTTAGGGAGGTCACCCCTCCACTTT
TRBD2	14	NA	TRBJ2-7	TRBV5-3	CARRLSGGRYEQYF	TGTGCCAGAAGACTTAGCGGGGGCCGCTACGAGCAGTACTTC